This T cell receptor (beta chain) appears in the sequencing data of a study of CD8 T cells in Susac syndrome. The controls were healthy donors who were matched for age and sex. With random hexamers, 0.5 to 1 ug RNA was reverse transcribed. Amplification of the TCR beta CDR3 was carried out by immunoSEQ multiplex PCR, which spanned a total of 54 Vbeta and 13 Jbeta segments. TCRdb analysed the immunoSEQ multiplex PCR reads with MiXCR anew, one entry per CDR3 protein. This sample yields approximately 120,000 distinct CDR3 sequences, of which around 94% are seen a single time; over 0.07% belongs to the top ten. The CDR3 covers 13 residues. CDR1 is SGHRS and CDR2 is YFSETQ in the germline V gene. Trimming left V 5 bases short and J 0 bases short, with 5 bases between.

The chain recombines TRBV5-1 with TRBJ2-2; D is unclear. The sample was CD4+ T cells from PBMCs. This clonotype was sampled from a human donor in good health. The CDR3 protein is CASRDTNTGELFF. CDR3 in DNA: TGCGCCAGCAGGGATACGAACACCGGGGAGCTGTTTTTT. Together with reference TRBV5-1 and TRBJ2-2, the CDR3 gives the full variable domain: KAGVTQTPRYLIKTRGQQVTLSCSPISGHRSVSWYQQTPGQGLQFLFEYFSETQRNKGNFPGRFSGRQFSNSRSEMNVSTLELGDSALYLCASRDTNTGELFFGEGSRLTVL.